The 25 T cell receptor beta chains in this list originate from one sample, sequenced in a study of T cell changes during pregnancy in multiple sclerosis. TCRdb's copy holds only in-frame clones and misses some; the assay was immunoSEQ multiplex PCR. The sample includes tens of thousands of clones, 91% of them seen just once. This specimen was peripheral blood, taken after pregnancy. These receptors were obtained from a female donor in good health, enrolled as a control in a pregnancy study.

This clone was seen a few times. This chain uses TRBV18 with TRBJ1-1; D remains unclear. V was pared by 4 bases and J by 6 bases, with 12 bases between. CDR1 and CDR2 from the germline V gene are KGHSH and LQKENI. CDR3 size: 13 residues. The CDR3 coding sequence is TGTGCCAGCTCACGGTCCCCGGTCCCTGAAGCTTTCTTT. Translated, it gives CASSRSPVPEAFF.

This chain joins TRBV6-5 and TRBJ1-2, with D tentatively TRBD1 (5 bases). The CDR3 runs to 14 residues. The germline V and J ends were trimmed by 0 bases and 8 bases, with 13 bases remaining between them. Per germline, CDR1 MNHEY and CDR2 SVGAGI. The CDR3 reads CASSYSEGRGGYTF. As DNA, the CDR3 is TGTGCCAGCAGTTACTCGGAGGGGCGTGGAGGCTACACCTTC.

CDR3 nucleotides: TGCGCCAGCAGCTTAAGGACTAGCGGAGACGAGCAGTACTTC. Residues: CASSLRTSGDEQYF. J is TRBJ2-7 and V is TRBV5-1, with 10 bases that match TRBD2. This CDR3 is built from 14 residues. V gave up 2 bases and J gave up 5 bases; unmatched junction bases: 4. Germline-derived CDR1 and CDR2 are SGHRS and YFSETQ.

This rearrangement joins TRBV27 to TRBJ2-3; 7 bases map to TRBD2. This CDR3 is built from 15 residues. The germline gives CDR1 MNHEY, CDR2 SMNVEV (reference sequence). After removal of 0 bases from V and 6 bases from J, the junction contained 6 bases not matched to a gene. The CDR3 bases are TGTGCCAGCAGTTTATCCGGGGGGTTAAGCGATACGCAGTATTTT. Protein product: CASSLSGGLSDTQYF.

This sequence joins TRBV4-3 and TRBJ1-2; a possible D gene is TRBD1 (6 bases). This CDR3 is 15 amino acids long. Trimming removed 3 bases at V and 1 base at J, with 12 bases between. Per germline, CDR1 LGHNA and CDR2 YSLEER. The CDR3 region has the DNA TGCGCCAGCAGCCAGTACCGGGACAATAACTATGGCTACACCTTC. It specifies CASSQYRDNNYGYTF.

This chain connects TRBV15 to TRBJ1-3, with D tentatively TRBD1 (6 bases). This CDR3 has 17 amino acids. V was shortened by 5 bases and J by 0 bases, with 17 bases between the two germline ends. Germline CDR1 LNHNV, CDR2 YYDKDF (reference sequence). DNA of the CDR3: TGTGCCACCAGCGTCGCTTCGGGACAAGTCTCTGGAAACACCATATATTTT. Amino acids: CATSVASGQVSGNTIYF.

The chain is built from TRBV7-8 and TRBJ1-4; D is possibly TRBD1 (5 bases). CDR1 is SGHVS, CDR2 FQNEAQ, per germline. CDR3 length: 16 residues. The germline V and J ends were trimmed by 1 base and 8 bases, with 17 bases remaining between them. The CDR3 reads CASSLGRGRIGEKLFF. The CDR3 DNA reads as TGTGCCAGCAGCTTAGGGAGGGGAAGGATTGGAGAAAAACTGTTTTTT.

The chain's CDR3 is CASSQDRTGDYEQYF. The CDR3 region has the DNA TGTGCCAGCTCCCAAGATAGGACAGGCGACTACGAGCAGTACTTC. The chain has TRBV18 and TRBJ2-7, with 7 bases lining up with TRBD1. With 6 bases clipped from V and 3 bases from J, the junction kept 11 bases outside the gene matches. This CDR3 has 15 amino acids. Germline V gene sequence: CDR1 KGHSH, CDR2 LQKENI.

This rearrangement joins TRBV2 to TRBJ2-7; possibly TRBD1 for D (5 bases). CDR3 length: 12 residues. Germline lookup yields CDR1 SNHLY and CDR2 FYNNEI. The ends were cut back, 8 bases at V and 2 bases at J, with 10 bases in the middle. DNA of the CDR3: TGTGCCAGCCGGCAGGGAACCTACGAGCAGTACTTC. As protein: CASRQGTYEQYF. Complete variable domain (other parts from reference TRBV2 and TRBJ2-7): EPEVTQTPSHQVTQMGQEVILRCVPISNHLYFYWYRQILGQKVEFLVSFYNNEISEKSEIFDDQFSVERPDGSNFTLKIRSTKLEDSAMYFCASRQGTYEQYFGPGTRLTVT.

V is TRBV6-6 and J is TRBJ2-7, with D possibly being TRBD1 (7 bases). V lost 7 bases and J lost 3, with 16 bases in between. CDR3 length: 14 amino acids. Per the germline V gene, CDR1 is MNHNY and CDR2 is SVGAGI (reference sequence). The CDR3 nucleotides are TGTGCCAGCAACCGCGGGACAGAGTTCTACGAGCAGTACTTC. This sequence encodes CASNRGTEFYEQYF.

The CDR3 coding sequence is TGTGCCAGCAGCGGGGAGAGCGGGAGGAGGCCCGGGGAGCTGTTTTTT. The encoded protein is CASSGESGRRPGELFF. This chain joins TRBV5-4 and TRBJ2-2, with 9 positions matching TRBD2. The CDR3 totals 16 residues. After removal of 4 bases from V and 6 bases from J, the junction contained 10 bases not matched to a gene. The germline gives CDR1 SGHNT, CDR2 YYREEE (reference sequence).

This chain uses TRBV9 with TRBJ1-6; unclear D gene. Germline V gene lookup returns CDR1 SGDLS and CDR2 YYNGEE. Trimming took 0 bases from V and 0 from J, leaving 10 bases between them. The CDR3 spans 17 residues. The CDR3 region has the DNA TGTGCCAGCAGCGTAGCGGGAACGAGCTCCTATAATTCACCCCTCCACTTT. It specifies CASSVAGTSSYNSPLHF.

V usage is TRBV6-5 and J usage is TRBJ1-2, with D unclear. The CDR3 has 12 amino acids. CDR1 and CDR2 from the germline V gene are MNHEY and SVGAGI. Trimming cost V 11 bases and J 5 bases, with 15 bases left between them. In DNA form, the CDR3 reads TGTGCCGCGTACGGTAACTGGTATGGCTACACCTTC. Its translation: CAAYGNWYGYTF.

The rearrangement uses TRBV19 and TRBJ2-7; D call uncertain. The CDR3 contains 14 residues. Trimming took 5 bases from V and 0 from J, leaving 11 bases between them. Germline V gene lookup returns CDR1 LNHDA and CDR2 SQIVND (reference sequence). CDR3 nucleotide sequence: TGTGCCAGTAGTTTCAACGGTCGCTCCTACGAGCAGTACTTC. This translates into CASSFNGRSYEQYF.

The chain is built from TRBV18 and TRBJ2-5; 7 bases align to TRBD1. Unmatched junction bases numbered 7, after V lost 3 bases and J lost 3 bases. CDR1 KGHSH and CDR2 LQKENI come from the germline V gene. The length of the CDR3 is 15 residues. As DNA, the CDR3 is TGTGCCAGCTCACCTTTGACAGGGCAGAAAGAGACCCAGTACTTC. This sequence encodes CASSPLTGQKETQYF.

This clone was counted only a few times. The rearrangement uses TRBV18 and TRBJ1-1; unclear D gene. Germline CDR1 and CDR2: KGHSH and LQKENI. The length of the CDR3 is 14 residues. Trimming left V 0 bases short and J 1 base short, with 6 bases between. The CDR3 nucleotides read TGTGCCAGCTCACCACCAACAGCGAACACTGAAGCTTTCTTT. Its translation: CASSPPTANTEAFF.

Only a few counts were recorded for this clone. V is TRBV7-9 and J is TRBJ2-6; 8 nucleotides agree with TRBD2. Germline trimming cut 7 bases from V and 3 bases from J; bases unmatched to any gene: 8. The CDR3 has 16 residues. Looked up from germline, CDR1 is SEHNR and CDR2 is FQNEAQ (reference sequence). CDR3 amino acids: CASTFAGGGGANVLTF. Written as DNA, the CDR3 is TGTGCCAGCACCTTTGCGGGAGGTGGTGGGGCCAACGTCCTGACTTTC.

CDR3 DNA sequence: TGTGCCAGTATGCCCCCTCGTTCGGGGAACACTGAAGCTTTCTTT. Encoded protein: CASMPPRSGNTEAFF. The chain couples TRBV19 to TRBJ1-1; the D is unclear. Trimming left V 7 bases short and J 1 base short, with 16 bases between. The CDR3 is made up of 15 amino acids. CDR1 and CDR2 from the germline V gene are LNHDA and SQIVND (reference sequence).

The V and J genes are TRBV5-1 and TRBJ1-4; 8 bases are shared with TRBD1. The CDR3 covers 16 residues. Germline values: CDR1 SGHRS, CDR2 YFSETQ. Unmatched junction bases numbered 9, after V lost 1 base and J lost 7 bases. As DNA, the CDR3 is TGCGCCAGCAGCTTGACCAGGACAGGGCAGGGTGAAAAACTGTTTTTT. This codes for CASSLTRTGQGEKLFF.

The chain carries TRBV27 and TRBJ2-7; 7 positions agree with TRBD2. V trimming: 0 bases; J trimming: 0 bases; junction bases outside the gene matches: 5. Looked up from germline, CDR1 is MNHEY and CDR2 is SMNVEV (reference sequence). This CDR3 has 16 amino acids. The CDR3 reads CASSLSWRGSSYEQYF. The CDR3 nucleotides are TGTGCCAGCAGTTTATCATGGCGGGGGAGCTCCTACGAGCAGTACTTC.

The CDR3 loop reads CASSKGTDTEAFF. CDR3 DNA sequence: TGTGCCAGCTCAAAGGGGACAGACACTGAAGCTTTCTTT. The J gene is TRBJ1-1, the V gene TRBV18; TRBD1 agrees at 7 bases. The CDR3 has 13 residues. With 5 bases clipped from V and 3 bases from J, the junction kept 3 bases outside the gene matches. Germline V CDR1 and CDR2: KGHSH, LQKENI.

This chain links TRBV11-1 with TRBJ1-1, with 7 nucleotides matching TRBD1. The CDR3 runs 16 residues. The germline V gene encodes CDR1 SGHAT and CDR2 FQDESV (reference sequence). The ends lost 3 bases at V and 12 bases at J; junction bases unmatched: 19. The CDR3 loop reads CASSFGTAHHPLKPFF. CDR3 sequence (DNA): TGTGCCAGCAGCTTCGGGACAGCTCATCACCCCTTGAAGCCTTTCTTT.

The chain joins TRBV10-1 to TRBJ2-1; 7 bases align to TRBD1. The CDR3 loop spans 15 amino acids. V lost 0 bases and J lost 7; bases outside the gene matches: 6. Germline CDR1 reads WNHNN; CDR2 reads SYGVQD (reference sequence). The CDR3 region is CASSESGTVRNEQFF. CDR3 nucleotide sequence: TGCGCCAGCAGTGAGTCGGGGACAGTCCGAAATGAGCAGTTCTTC.

The rearrangement uses TRBV7-9 and TRBJ1-1, with 9 bases fitting TRBD1. The CDR3 has 13 residues. CDR1 and CDR2 from the germline V gene are SEHNR and FQNEAQ (reference sequence). V was clipped by 6 bases and J by 4 bases; unmatched bases: 3. CDR3 loop: CASRSGQGTEAFF. In nucleotides, the CDR3 is TGTGCCAGCAGATCGGGACAGGGCACTGAAGCTTTCTTT.

The chain links TRBV7-9 to TRBJ2-1, with 7 bases matching TRBD2. Per germline, CDR1 SEHNR and CDR2 FQNEAQ (reference sequence). Trimming took 7 bases from V and 6 from J; bases not matched to a gene: 12. This CDR3 has 15 residues. This chain's CDR3 is CASTLGLAAFNEQFF. CDR3 in DNA: TGTGCCAGCACCCTTGGGCTAGCGGCATTCAATGAGCAGTTCTTC.